The table lists the clone carrying this T cell receptor (beta chain) with a few counts. Its antigen is undetermined. Primers included in the PCR were 60 Vbeta and 13 Jbeta primers. Assay used: immunoSEQ multiplex PCR; TCRdb lists only in-frame clones, some missing. The data contain some 120,000 clones, about 80% of them singletons. This entry is derived from a study of cytomegalovirus exposure and HLA in healthy donors. Study observations and caveats: In an earlier analysis, most TCR beta V segments were productive about 87% or about 30% of the time.

This sequence originates from a woman in her forties in good health and CMV-seropositive. Sequencing was performed on PBMCs.

In DNA form, the CDR3 reads TGCGCCAGCAGCTTGTCTTGGGGCGGGGGACCTTCCTACGAGCAGTACTTC. Encoded protein: CASSLSWGGGPSYEQYF. The chain carries TRBV5-1 and TRBJ2-7; 7 positions agree with TRBD2. V lost 1 base, J lost 1 base, and 11 bases stayed unmatched. From germline, CDR1 is SGHRS and CDR2 YFSETQ. This CDR3 has 17 residues.